A single sample gave rise to the 26 T cell receptor beta chains below, sequenced in a study of T cells after yellow fever vaccination. TCRdb re-analysed the 5' RACE reads in MiXCR, keeping a single row per CDR3 protein. The sample lists 510,000 or so distinct CDR3 sequences, approximately 21% occurring once. The sample in question was PBMCs, obtained 15 days after the yellow fever booster vaccination. These TCRs come from a man younger than 40 who received the YFV17D yellow fever vaccine.

This clonotype has only a few counts. This sequence joins TRBV5-1 and TRBJ2-2; no definite D call. Deletions cut 4 bases from V and 6 bases from J, with 13 bases between. Germline V gives CDR1 SGHRS, CDR2 YFSETQ. The CDR3 sequence is 14 residues long. As DNA, the CDR3 is TGCGCCAGCAGCGCGGATGTGGGTCCCGGGGAGCTGTTTTTT. This encodes CASSADVGPGELFF.

This clonotype was counted only a few times. The genes are TRBV20-1 and TRBJ2-3; D assignment may be TRBD1 or TRBD2 (5 bases each). The CDR3 spans 15 residues. The V gene lost 4 bases and the J gene lost 1 base, with 15 bases spanning the gap. Germline CDR1 is DFQATT and CDR2 is SNEGSKA (reference sequence). The CDR3 bases are TGCAGTGCTACTGGGGCTCAGGAGGGCACAGATACGCAGTATTTT. Amino acid sequence: CSATGAQEGTDTQYF.

This clonotype showed up just a few times. This chain joins TRBV5-1 and TRBJ2-1, with D perhaps TRBD2 (6 bases). V was cut by 2 bases and J by 8 bases, with 32 bases left in between. Germline CDR1 SGHRS, CDR2 YFSETQ. The CDR3 has 20 amino acids. As DNA, the CDR3 is TGCGCCAGCAGCTTTTATCTACCTACGATTGAGGGAGGCGTAGAGGATGAGCAGTTCTTC. Protein sequence: CASSFYLPTIEGGVEDEQFF.

The chain combines TRBV2 with TRBJ2-2; 14 nucleotides agree with TRBD2. Germline values: CDR1 SNHLY, CDR2 FYNNEI. The CDR3 is 15 amino acids. V was pared by 6 bases and J by 5 bases, with 2 bases of the junction left unmatched. CDR3 DNA sequence: TGTGCCAGCAGGAGACTAGCGGGAGGGACCGGGGAGCTGTTTTTT. It codes for CASRRLAGGTGELFF.

CDR3 amino acids: CASSFLLRTRNTGELFF. CDR3 sequence (DNA): TGTGCCAGCAGTTTTCTCTTACGGACTCGGAACACCGGGGAGCTGTTTTTT. V and J are TRBV27 and TRBJ2-2; tentatively, D is TRBD2 (5 bases). Trimming stripped 3 bases from V and 1 base from J, with 15 bases between. The CDR3 has 17 amino acids. CDR1 and CDR2 from the germline V gene are MNHEY and SMNVEV (reference sequence).

Only a few counts were recorded for this clonotype. This chain links TRBV5-1 with TRBJ2-1, with 10 nucleotides matching TRBD2. Germline V gene data show CDR1 as SGHRS and CDR2 as YFSETQ. The CDR3 totals 14 residues. V shed 4 bases and J 8 bases; nucleotides not matched to a gene: 6. CDR3 sequence: CASSAASGSYEQFF. The CDR3 nucleotides read TGCGCCAGCAGCGCTGCTAGCGGGAGCTATGAGCAGTTCTTC.

To note about this clonotype: At one end the junction does not follow the germline gene, possibly because of a read error. The chain combines TRBV20-1 with TRBJ2-1; 8 bases agree with TRBD1. There are 15 residues in the CDR3. Germline V gives CDR1 DFQATT, CDR2 SNEGSKA (reference sequence). CDR3 region: CSARDATGQGYEQFF. DNA of the CDR3: TGCAGTGCCAGAGATGCAACCGGACAGGGCTATGAGCAGTTCTTC.

This clonotype was picked up a small number of times. The gene calls are TRBV29-1 and TRBJ2-7; weak D call: TRBD2 (5 bases). Trimming took off 7 bases at V and 0 bases at J, with 10 bases between the two ends. Germline CDR1 and CDR2: SQVTM and ANQGSEA. This CDR3 is built from 12 residues. The CDR3 coding sequence is TGCAGCGCACAAGCGGACTCCTACGAGCAGTACTTC. This sequence encodes CSAQADSYEQYF.

The V gene is TRBV18, the J gene TRBJ2-7, with 7 bases aligning to TRBD1. The V gene's germline CDR1 is KGHSH and CDR2 LQKENI. V lost 0 bases, J lost 3 bases, and 5 bases stayed unmatched. CDR3 length: 15 amino acids. CDR3 DNA: TGTGCCAGCTCACCACCGCTGGACAGGAACTACGAGCAGTACTTC. It codes for CASSPPLDRNYEQYF.

This clonotype was seen repeatedly, ten times or more. The J gene is TRBJ2-1, the V gene TRBV11-2, with D perhaps matching TRBD1 (6 bases). Deletions cut 3 bases from V and 7 bases from J, with 7 bases between. Per the germline V gene, CDR1 is SGHAT and CDR2 is FQNNGV. The CDR3 has 12 residues. CDR3 coding DNA: TGTGCCAGCAGCTTTAGGGGGAATGAGCAGTTCTTC. It is translated as CASSFRGNEQFF. Supplemented by reference TRBV11-2 and TRBJ2-1, the full variable domain reads EAGVAQSPRYKIIEKRQSVAFWCNPISGHATLYWYQQILGQGPKLLIQFQNNGVVDDSQLPKDRFSAERLKGVDSTLKIQPAKLEDSAVYLCASSFRGNEQFFGPGTRLTVL.

This clonotype was seen only a few times. V usage is TRBV20-1 and J usage is TRBJ2-5; 7 nucleotides agree with TRBD2. Per germline, CDR1 DFQATT and CDR2 SNEGSKA (reference sequence). The ends lost 0 bases at V and 2 bases at J; junction bases unmatched: 6. The CDR3 spans 15 residues. The CDR3 DNA follows: TGCAGTGCTAGAGATGGGCGGGAGAGACAAGAGACCCAGTACTTC. Its translation is CSARDGRERQETQYF.

The J gene is TRBJ2-7, the V gene TRBV4-1; 12 bases map to TRBD2. The J segment lost 7 bases and the V segment lost 4 bases, leaving 14 bases of the junction unmatched. There are 17 residues in the CDR3. Germline CDR1 and CDR2: MGHRA and YSYEKL. The CDR3 coding sequence is TGCGCCAGCAGCCTAGGGGGACCGGGACTAGCGGGTGATGAGCAGTACTTC. It translates to CASSLGGPGLAGDEQYF.

The chain is built from TRBV5-4 and TRBJ2-1, with D unresolved. The germline CDR1 and CDR2 sequences are SGHNT and YYREEE (reference sequence). V dropped 2 bases and J dropped 9 bases, with 9 bases sitting between them. The CDR3 consists of 12 residues. CDR3 DNA: TGTGCCAGCAGCTTACCCACGACTGAGCAGTTCTTC. Amino acids: CASSLPTTEQFF. The whole variable domain, filled in from reference TRBV5-4 and TRBJ2-1, reads ETGVTQSPTHLIKTRGQQVTLRCSSQSGHNTVSWYQQALGQGPQFIFQYYREEENGRGNFPPRFSGLQFPNYSSELNVNALELDDSALYLCASSLPTTEQFFGPGTRLTVL.

This clonotype was picked up many times. The CDR3 loop reads CASSQGAPNIQYF. DNA for the CDR3: TGTGCCAGCAGCCAGGGGGCCCCAAACATTCAGTACTTC. The chain carries TRBV14 and TRBJ2-4; TRBD1 might be the D (6 bases). Deletions cut 3 bases from V and 6 bases from J, with 9 bases between. CDR1 and CDR2 from the germline V gene are SGHDN and FVKESK. The CDR3 contains 13 residues.

The rearrangement joins TRBV20-1 to TRBJ2-5; no definite D call. The CDR3 has 15 amino acids. V lost 0 bases and J 0 bases, leaving 11 bases between the germline ends. The V gene's germline CDR1 is DFQATT and CDR2 SNEGSKA (reference sequence). The CDR3 DNA reads TGCAGTGCTAGAGATCCGAAGGCGTACCAAGAGACCCAGTACTTC. It codes for CSARDPKAYQETQYF.

The sample holds a few counts of this clonotype. This chain uses TRBV7-9 with TRBJ2-7, with D possibly being TRBD1 (5 bases). The CDR3 extends over 14 amino acids. The germline V gene encodes CDR1 SEHNR and CDR2 FQNEAQ (reference sequence). The V and J ends lost 1 base and 6 bases respectively, with 13 bases between them. The CDR3 coding sequence is TGTGCCAGCAGCTTAGGGACATTATACTCCGAGCAGTACTTC. Translating it yields CASSLGTLYSEQYF.

This clonotype turned up a few times. The rearrangement links TRBV9 to TRBJ2-1, with a tentative D call TRBD2 (6 bases). V lost 4 bases, J lost 9 bases, and 11 bases lay in between. The CDR3 is 12 residues long. Germline lookup yields CDR1 SGDLS and CDR2 YYNGEE. The CDR3 DNA is TGTGCCAGCAGCTTTACTAGCTCTGAGCAGTTCTTC. It yields the protein CASSFTSSEQFF. The full variable domain, its missing parts supplied by reference TRBV9 and TRBJ2-1, is DSGVTQTPKHLITATGQRVTLRCSPRSGDLSVYWYQQSLDQGLQFLIQYYNGEERAKGNILERFSAQQFPDLHSELNLSSLELGDSALYFCASSFTSSEQFFGPGTRLTVL.

The chain combines TRBV2 with TRBJ2-7, with D possibly called TRBD1 or TRBD2 (6 bases each). V was shortened by 9 bases and J by 6 bases, with 18 bases between the two germline ends. The CDR3 is 13 residues long. Germline assignment: CDR1 SNHLY and CDR2 FYNNEI. CDR3 region: CARRDILGGEQYF. CDR3 nucleotide sequence: TGTGCCAGACGGGACATACTGGGGGGCGAGCAGTACTTC.

In this sample, this clonotype turned up a few times. The CDR3 loop reads CASSILSTDTQYF. For the CDR3, the DNA is TGTGCCAGCAGCATCCTTAGCACAGATACGCAGTATTTT. J is TRBJ2-3 and V is TRBV5-6; D uncertain. The V end was cut by 4 bases, the J end by 0 bases, with 6 bases between. The CDR3 covers 13 residues. Germline CDR1 and CDR2: SGHDT and YYEEEE. The entire variable domain, with the rest obtained from reference TRBV5-6 and TRBJ2-3, is as follows: DAGVTQSPTHLIKTRGQQVTLRCSPKSGHDTVSWYQQALGQGPQFIFQYYEEEERQRGNFPDRFSGHQFPNYSSELNVNALLLGDSALYLCASSILSTDTQYFGPGTRLTVL.

This clonotype was seen only a few times. This chain connects TRBV29-1 to TRBJ1-4; possibly TRBD1 for D (6 bases). This CDR3 has 13 amino acids. Per the germline V gene, CDR1 is SQVTM and CDR2 is ANQGSEA. Trimming took off 7 bases at V and 6 bases at J, with 15 bases between the two ends. CDR3 DNA sequence: TGCAGCGGACAGGACCCTAGGGATGAAAAACTGTTTTTT. Translating gives CSGQDPRDEKLFF.

This clonotype was detected once. V usage is TRBV7-2 and J usage is TRBJ2-5; D possibly corresponds to TRBD2 (6 bases). Germline V gene data show CDR1 as SGHTA and CDR2 as FQGNSA. V lost 5 bases, J lost 1 base, and 17 bases lay in between. The CDR3 has 16 amino acids. Here the CDR3 reads CASSHLSAGSQETQYF. The CDR3 DNA reads as TGTGCCAGCAGCCACTTATCGGCCGGGAGCCAAGAGACCCAGTACTTC. The full variable domain, completed using reference TRBV7-2 and TRBJ2-5, is GAGVSQSPSNKVTEKGKDVELRCDPISGHTALYWYRQSLGQGLEFLIYFQGNSAPDKSGLPSDRFSAERTGGSVSTLTIQRTQQEDSAVYLCASSHLSAGSQETQYFGPGTRLLVL.

J is TRBJ2-7 and V is TRBV20-1, with TRBD1 as a possible D gene (6 bases). Trimming took 2 bases from V and 0 from J, leaving 14 bases between them. The CDR3 length is 15 residues. Looked up from germline, CDR1 is DFQATT and CDR2 is SNEGSKA (reference sequence). The CDR3 region is CSARPPGAASYEQYF. CDR3 nucleotide sequence: TGCAGTGCTAGACCACCAGGGGCCGCCTCCTACGAGCAGTACTTC.

The gene calls are TRBV29-1 and TRBJ2-3; D is undetermined. CDR1 and CDR2 from the germline V gene are SQVTM and ANQGSEA. The CDR3 has 12 residues. V was trimmed by 4 bases and J by 4 bases, leaving 9 bases between them. The CDR3 loop is CSVVRSPDTQYF. For the CDR3, the DNA is TGCAGCGTTGTTCGGTCCCCAGATACGCAGTATTTT.

Comments on this clonotype: Mismatch with germline at one junction end may stem from a read error. This CDR3 reads CASSQELRGPGVF. The CDR3 DNA reads TGTGCCAGCAGCCAAGAGCTCCGGGGGCCGGGTGTCTTC. V is TRBV4-2 and J is TRBJ2-1, with D possibly being TRBD1 or TRBD2 (6 bases each). This CDR3 contains 13 residues. From germline, CDR1 is LGHNA and CDR2 YNFKEQ.

V usage is TRBV5-1 and J usage is TRBJ2-1; D tentatively reads TRBD1 or TRBD2 (6 bases each). This CDR3 has 13 residues. Germline lookup yields CDR1 SGHRS and CDR2 YFSETQ. V lost 3 bases, J lost 9 bases, and 13 bases lay in between. Here the CDR3 reads CASSWGAEGEQFF. CDR3 nucleotides: TGCGCCAGCAGCTGGGGGGCTGAGGGTGAGCAGTTCTTC.

This rearrangement joins TRBV12-3 or TRBV12-4 to TRBJ2-1; 8 bases fit TRBD2. V lost 6 bases to trimming and J lost 4 bases; unmatched junction nucleotides: 8. This CDR3 contains 15 residues. CDR3 DNA: TGTGCCAGCAGAGCCGGGAGGGCCGGATACAATGAGCAGTTCTTC. It encodes CASRAGRAGYNEQFF.